The 14 T cell receptor beta chains listed next were all sequenced from one sample in a study of cytomegalovirus exposure and HLA in healthy donors. Primers for the PCR totalled 60 Vbeta and 13 Jbeta. Repertoires were generated with immunoSEQ multiplex PCR, while TCRdb's copy carries only in-frame clones and drops some. The sample lists fewer than 90,000 clones; roughly 80% were seen once. The specimen was PBMCs. The receptor source for this set is a man aged 30 to 45 in good health and CMV-seronegative.

The rearrangement links TRBV6-1 to TRBJ1-1, with 8 bases matching TRBD1. The CDR3 runs to 15 residues. The germline V gene has CDR1 MNHNS and CDR2 SASEGT. The junction had 9 bases not matched to a gene; V was cut back by 2 bases and J by 7 bases. DNA of the CDR3: TGTGCCAGCAGTGAATCGAGACAGGGGTTAAGTGAAGCTTTCTTT. It specifies CASSESRQGLSEAFF.

V is TRBV7-8 and J is TRBJ2-2, with 7 bases identical to TRBD1. The junction had 4 bases not matched to a gene; V was cut back by 6 bases and J by 0 bases. Germline assignment: CDR1 SGHVS and CDR2 FQNEAQ. This CDR3 spans 15 amino acids. CDR3 nucleotide sequence: TGTGCCAGCAGATACGGGACAGCGAACACCGGGGAGCTGTTTTTT. The encoded protein is CASRYGTANTGELFF.

The chain employs TRBV16 and TRBJ2-5; 8 bases line up with TRBD2. The junction had 4 bases not matched to a gene; V was cut back by 0 bases and J by 7 bases. The CDR3 covers 14 residues. Germline CDR1 KGHSY, CDR2 FQNENV. The CDR3 DNA is TGTGCCAGCAGCCAATCGGGCAGCGGGGGGACCCAGTACTTC. It is translated as CASSQSGSGGTQYF.

V is TRBV27 and J is TRBJ1-3; D is unresolved. This CDR3 is 15 amino acids long. Germline V gene sequence: CDR1 MNHEY, CDR2 SMNVEV (reference sequence). V dropped 3 bases and J dropped 4 bases, with 13 bases sitting between them. The CDR3 coding sequence is TGTGCCAGCAGTTTGGGCGAAGGGAGGGGAAACACCATATATTTT. It is translated as CASSLGEGRGNTIYF.

This clone was found once. The chain recombines TRBV5-1 with TRBJ2-3; weak D call: TRBD2 (5 bases). CDR1 is SGHRS, CDR2 YFSETQ, per germline. Trimming removed 3 bases at V and 11 bases at J, with 22 bases between. There are 15 residues in the CDR3. The CDR3 loop reads CASSSPPRGDPRQYF. In DNA, the CDR3 is TGCGCCAGCAGCTCCCCTCCTCGGGGAGACCCGAGGCAGTATTTT.

The rearrangement uses TRBV6-6 and TRBJ1-2; 8 nucleotides align to TRBD1. CDR3 length equals 15 residues. Germline V CDR1 and CDR2: MNHNY, SVGAGI (reference sequence). The V gene end was trimmed by 6 bases and the J gene end by 1 base; junction bases not matched to a gene: 7. The CDR3 nucleotides read TGTGCCAGCAGGTCAGGGGGCGACGGTAACTATGGCTACACCTTC. Its translation is CASRSGGDGNYGYTF.

The chain employs TRBV7-8 and TRBJ1-6; TRBD1 is a possible D gene (6 bases). This CDR3 region has 19 residues. Trimming took 2 bases from V and 0 from J, leaving 17 bases between them. CDR1 and CDR2 from the germline V gene are SGHVS and FQNEAQ. CDR3 bases: TGTGCCAGCAGCTTATGGGGGGAGGGGGGCATCTCCTATAATTCACCCCTCCACTTT. Translated, it gives CASSLWGEGGISYNSPLHF.

The rearrangement uses TRBV12-5 and TRBJ2-1; 15 bases match TRBD2. The CDR3 contains 19 residues. Unmatched junction bases numbered 6, after V lost 2 bases and J lost 1 base. Germline lookup yields CDR1 LGHNT and CDR2 FRNRAP. As DNA, the CDR3 is TGTGCTAGTGGTTTGTGGACTAGCGGGAGGGCCTCTTCCTACAATGAGCAGTTCTTC. This codes for CASGLWTSGRASSYNEQFF.

Written as DNA, the CDR3 is TGTGCCAGCAGTTTTCGGTCCCGGGAATGGGCGTCATACGAGCAGTACTTC. As protein: CASSFRSREWASYEQYF. The chain joins TRBV27 to TRBJ2-7; D might be TRBD2 (5 bases). Germline loops: CDR1 MNHEY, CDR2 SMNVEV (reference sequence). V was pared by 3 bases and J by 4 bases, with 22 bases between. The CDR3 is 17 residues long.

This clone appeared a single time. V usage is TRBV7-2 and J usage is TRBJ2-7, with 10 bases matching TRBD1. In germline, CDR1 is SGHTA, CDR2 FQGNSA. The V gene end was trimmed by 4 bases and the J gene end by 3 bases; junction bases not matched to a gene: 3. This CDR3 region has 14 residues. This chain's CDR3 is CASSSGTGDYEQYF. DNA for the CDR3: TGTGCCAGCAGCTCAGGGACAGGGGACTACGAGCAGTACTTC.

The rearrangement joins TRBV19 to TRBJ2-2; no clear D gene. V gave up 5 bases and J gave up 4 bases, with 17 bases separating them. Germline CDR1 is LNHDA and CDR2 is SQIVND (reference sequence). The CDR3 has 16 residues. CDR3 nucleotides: TGTGCCAGTAGTTTCGGCTACTACGAAGGCACCGGGGAGCTGTTTTTT. It yields the protein CASSFGYYEGTGELFF.

The chain carries TRBV5-1 and TRBJ2-3, with TRBD2 matching over 8 bases. After removal of 4 bases from V and 3 bases from J, the junction contained 7 bases not matched to a gene. Per the germline V gene, CDR1 is SGHRS and CDR2 is YFSETQ. The CDR3 has 15 amino acids. The CDR3 coding sequence is TGCGCCAGCAGCCGGGGTGGCGGGAGGACAGATACGCAGTATTTT. This gives the protein CASSRGGGRTDTQYF.

The chain links TRBV7-2 to TRBJ2-3; 7 bases agree with TRBD1. V lost 8 bases to trimming and J lost 0 bases; unmatched junction nucleotides: 8. Germline V gene lookup returns CDR1 SGHTA and CDR2 FQGNSA. The CDR3 length is 15 residues. CDR3 in amino acids: CASQGRGRSTDTQYF. For the CDR3, the DNA is TGTGCCAGCCAGGGTAGGGGGCGAAGCACAGATACGCAGTATTTT.

The J gene is TRBJ2-2, the V gene TRBV7-2, with TRBD1 matching 9 bases. In germline, CDR1 is SGHTA, CDR2 FQGNSA. CDR3 length: 15 amino acids. The junction had 1 base not matched to a gene; V was cut back by 5 bases and J by 0 bases. The CDR3 here is CASSRQGANTGELFF. DNA for the CDR3: TGTGCCAGCAGCAGACAGGGGGCGAACACCGGGGAGCTGTTTTTT.